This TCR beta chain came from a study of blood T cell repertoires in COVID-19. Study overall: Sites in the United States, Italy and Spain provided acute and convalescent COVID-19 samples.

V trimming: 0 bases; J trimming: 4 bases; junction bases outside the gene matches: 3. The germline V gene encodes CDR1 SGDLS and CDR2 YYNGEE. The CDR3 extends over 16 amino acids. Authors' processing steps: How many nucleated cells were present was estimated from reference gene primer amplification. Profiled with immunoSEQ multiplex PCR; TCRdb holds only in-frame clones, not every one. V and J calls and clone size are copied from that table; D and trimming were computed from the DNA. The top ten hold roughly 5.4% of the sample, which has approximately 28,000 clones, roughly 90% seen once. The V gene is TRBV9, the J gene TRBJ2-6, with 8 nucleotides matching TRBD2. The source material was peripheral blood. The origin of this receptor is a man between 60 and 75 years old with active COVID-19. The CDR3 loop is CASSVAGGLGANVLTF. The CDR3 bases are TGTGCCAGCAGCGTAGCGGGGGGGCTCGGGGCCAACGTCCTGACTTTC.